This T cell receptor (beta chain) appears in the sequencing data of a study of beta chain features in type 1 diabetes. Overall study context: Examination spanned approximately 110 million sorted cells from all samples.

TCRB transcripts that were expressed got sequenced, as all of the isolated RNA had been reverse transcribed. There were 3 million to 4 million reads on average in the naive, central memory and regulatory T cell samples. Clones were read by immunoSEQ multiplex PCR, and TCRdb kept only the in-frame ones, dropping some. The sample holds 430,000 or so clones, 9.5% to 12% seen once. This CDR3 spans 17 amino acids. After removal of 3 bases from V and 0 bases from J, the junction contained 9 bases not matched to a gene. The germline CDR1 and CDR2 sequences are SGHRS and YFSETQ. One heparinised blood draw averaging roughly 120 mL was given by each donor. Sorting gave populations that all exceeded 95% purity.

This chain connects TRBV5-1 to TRBJ2-4; 7 bases line up with TRBD2. This TCR was sampled from a young woman in good health. Material for sequencing was naive CD4+ T cells from blood. Here the CDR3 reads CASSSGTNHLAKNIQYF. CDR3 DNA: TGCGCCAGCAGCTCCGGGACTAACCATCTAGCCAAAAACATTCAGTACTTC.